This T cell receptor beta chain stems from a study of breast tumors, draining lymph nodes, adjacent tissues. In germline, CDR1 is GTSNPN, CDR2 SVGIG (reference sequence). V shed 0 bases and J 2 bases; nucleotides not matched to a gene: 14. The CDR3 spans 18 residues. TCRdb re-derived calls from the multiplex PCR reads in MiXCR, one entry per CDR3 protein. This table holds over 200,000 distinct CDR3 sequences, roughly 30% found once. Axillary draining lymph nodes of breast cancer patients supplied the node samples. Input material: axillary lymph node tissue. The V gene is TRBV30, the J gene TRBJ2-3; 7 nucleotides line up with TRBD2. This sequence was found in a female donor with breast cancer. Some clones in this sample may be carry-over from other donors' samples. CDR3 sequence: CAWSVYAPTSMPTDTQYF. The CDR3 DNA follows: TGTGCCTGGAGTGTATATGCGCCGACTAGCATGCCCACAGATACGCAGTATTTT.